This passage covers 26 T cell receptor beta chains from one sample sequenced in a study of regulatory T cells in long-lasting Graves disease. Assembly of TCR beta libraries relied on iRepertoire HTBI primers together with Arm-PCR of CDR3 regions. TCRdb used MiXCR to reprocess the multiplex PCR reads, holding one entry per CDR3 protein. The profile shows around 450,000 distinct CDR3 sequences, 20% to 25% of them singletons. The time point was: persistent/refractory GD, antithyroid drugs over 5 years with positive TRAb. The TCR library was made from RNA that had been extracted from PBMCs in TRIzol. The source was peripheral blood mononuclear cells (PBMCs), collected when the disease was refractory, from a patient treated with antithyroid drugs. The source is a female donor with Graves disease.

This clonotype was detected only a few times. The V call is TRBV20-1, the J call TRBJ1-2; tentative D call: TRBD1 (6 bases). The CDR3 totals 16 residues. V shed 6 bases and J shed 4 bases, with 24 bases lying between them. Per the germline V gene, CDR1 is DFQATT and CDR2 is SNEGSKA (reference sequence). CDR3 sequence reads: CSATKGGGRLLYGYTF. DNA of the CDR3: TGCAGTGCCACGAAAGGGGGGGGGCGACTCCTCTATGGCTACACCTTC.

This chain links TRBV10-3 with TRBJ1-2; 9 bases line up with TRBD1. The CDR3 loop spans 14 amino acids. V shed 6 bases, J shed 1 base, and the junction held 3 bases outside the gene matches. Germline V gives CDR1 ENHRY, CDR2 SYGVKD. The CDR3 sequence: CAISRDRVNYGYTF. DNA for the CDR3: TGTGCCATCAGCCGGGACAGGGTTAACTATGGCTACACCTTC.

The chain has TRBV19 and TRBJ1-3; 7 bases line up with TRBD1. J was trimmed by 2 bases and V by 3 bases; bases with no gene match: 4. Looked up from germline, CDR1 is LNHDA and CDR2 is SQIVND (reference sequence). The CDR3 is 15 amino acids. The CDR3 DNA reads TGTGCCAGTAGTATGTCCGGGACAGCTGGAAACACCATATATTTT. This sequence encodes CASSMSGTAGNTIYF.

As DNA, the CDR3 is TGTGCCAGCAATTCGCAGGGACAGGAGACACCCTACGAGCAGTACTTC. Protein sequence: CASNSQGQETPYEQYF. The chain couples TRBV6-1 to TRBJ2-7; 8 nucleotides align to TRBD1. CDR1 is MNHNS and CDR2 is SASEGT in the germline V gene. V lost 7 bases, J lost 2 bases, and 13 bases stayed unmatched. The CDR3 spans 16 residues.

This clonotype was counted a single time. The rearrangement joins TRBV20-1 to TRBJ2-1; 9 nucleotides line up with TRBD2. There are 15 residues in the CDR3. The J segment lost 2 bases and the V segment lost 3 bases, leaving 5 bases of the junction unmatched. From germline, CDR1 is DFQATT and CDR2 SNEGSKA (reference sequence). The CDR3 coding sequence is TGCAGTGCTAGGGAGCGGGAGGTCCCCTACAATGAGCAGTTCTTC. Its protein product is CSAREREVPYNEQFF.

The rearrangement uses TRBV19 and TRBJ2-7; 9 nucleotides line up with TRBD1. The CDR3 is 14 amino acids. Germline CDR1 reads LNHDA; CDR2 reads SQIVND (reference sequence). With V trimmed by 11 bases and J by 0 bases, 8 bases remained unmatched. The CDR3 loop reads CACSWTGASYEQYF. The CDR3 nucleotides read TGTGCCTGCTCTTGGACAGGGGCCTCCTACGAGCAGTACTTC.

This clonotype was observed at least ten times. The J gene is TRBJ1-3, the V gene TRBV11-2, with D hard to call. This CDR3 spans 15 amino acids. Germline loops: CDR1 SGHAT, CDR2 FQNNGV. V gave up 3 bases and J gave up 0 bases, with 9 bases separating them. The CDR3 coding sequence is TGTGCCAGCAGCTTTGGTTTCCCCTCTGGAAACACCATATATTTT. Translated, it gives CASSFGFPSGNTIYF.

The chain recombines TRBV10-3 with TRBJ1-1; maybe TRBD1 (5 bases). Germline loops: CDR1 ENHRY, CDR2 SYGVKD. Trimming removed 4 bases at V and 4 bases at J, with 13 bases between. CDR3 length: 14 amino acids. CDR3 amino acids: CAISGGGGSTEAFF. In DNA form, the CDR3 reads TGTGCCATCAGTGGGGGGGGAGGGTCCACTGAAGCTTTCTTT.

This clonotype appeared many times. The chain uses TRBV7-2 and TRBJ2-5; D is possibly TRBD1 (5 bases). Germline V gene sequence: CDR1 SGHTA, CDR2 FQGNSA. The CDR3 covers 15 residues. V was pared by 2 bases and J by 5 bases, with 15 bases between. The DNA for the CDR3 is TGTGCCAGCAGCTTAATGGGGTCCAGGGTGGAGACCCAGTACTTC. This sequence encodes CASSLMGSRVETQYF.

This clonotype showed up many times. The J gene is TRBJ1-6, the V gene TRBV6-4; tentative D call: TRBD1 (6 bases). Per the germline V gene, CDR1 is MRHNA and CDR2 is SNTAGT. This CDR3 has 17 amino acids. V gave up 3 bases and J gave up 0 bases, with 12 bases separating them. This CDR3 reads CASSEMGGDSYNSPLHF. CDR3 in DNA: TGTGCCAGCAGTGAAATGGGGGGCGACTCCTATAATTCACCCCTCCACTTT.

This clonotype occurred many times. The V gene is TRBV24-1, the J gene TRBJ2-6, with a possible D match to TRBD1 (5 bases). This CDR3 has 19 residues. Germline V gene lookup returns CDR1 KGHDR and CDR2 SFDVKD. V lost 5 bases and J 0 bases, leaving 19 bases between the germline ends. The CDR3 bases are TGTGCCACCAGTGGATCTATGACAGAGCCAACCTCTGGGGCCAACGTCCTGACTTTC. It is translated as CATSGSMTEPTSGANVLTF.

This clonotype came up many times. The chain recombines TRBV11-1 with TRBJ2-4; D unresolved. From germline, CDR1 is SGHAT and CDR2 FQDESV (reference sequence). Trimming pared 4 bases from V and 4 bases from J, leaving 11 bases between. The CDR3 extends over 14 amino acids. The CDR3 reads CASSSSSWKNIQYF. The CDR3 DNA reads TGTGCCAGCAGCTCTAGTAGCTGGAAAAACATTCAGTACTTC.

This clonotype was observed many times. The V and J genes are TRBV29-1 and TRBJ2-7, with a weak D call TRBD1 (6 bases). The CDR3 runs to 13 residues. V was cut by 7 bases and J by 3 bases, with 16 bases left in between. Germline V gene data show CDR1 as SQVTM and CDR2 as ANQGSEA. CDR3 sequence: CSATGPASYEQYF. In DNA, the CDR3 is TGCAGCGCAACAGGGCCCGCGAGCTACGAGCAGTACTTC.

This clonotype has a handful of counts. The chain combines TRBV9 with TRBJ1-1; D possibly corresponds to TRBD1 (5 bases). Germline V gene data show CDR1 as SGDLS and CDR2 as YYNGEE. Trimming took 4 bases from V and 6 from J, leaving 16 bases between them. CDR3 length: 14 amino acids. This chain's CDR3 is CASSPIAQVPEAFF. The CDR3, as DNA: TGTGCCAGCAGCCCGATAGCACAGGTCCCTGAAGCTTTCTTT.

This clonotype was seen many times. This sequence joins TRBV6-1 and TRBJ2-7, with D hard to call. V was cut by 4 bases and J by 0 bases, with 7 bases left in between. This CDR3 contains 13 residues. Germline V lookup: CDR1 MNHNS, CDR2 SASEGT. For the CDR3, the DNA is TGTGCCAGCAGTGGGGTTAACTCCTACGAGCAGTACTTC. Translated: CASSGVNSYEQYF.

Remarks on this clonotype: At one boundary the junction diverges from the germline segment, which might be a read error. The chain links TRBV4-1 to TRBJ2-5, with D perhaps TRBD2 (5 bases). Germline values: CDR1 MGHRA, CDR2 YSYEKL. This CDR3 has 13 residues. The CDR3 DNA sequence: TGTGCCAGCAGCCAATTCGCGGGCGAGACCCAGTACTTC. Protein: CASSQFAGETQYF.

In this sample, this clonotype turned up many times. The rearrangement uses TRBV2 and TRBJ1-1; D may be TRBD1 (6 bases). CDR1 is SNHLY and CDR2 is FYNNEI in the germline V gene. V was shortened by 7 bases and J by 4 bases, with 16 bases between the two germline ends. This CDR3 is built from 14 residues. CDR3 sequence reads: CASTPDSFPTEAFF. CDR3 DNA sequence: TGTGCCAGCACCCCGGACAGCTTCCCCACTGAAGCTTTCTTT.

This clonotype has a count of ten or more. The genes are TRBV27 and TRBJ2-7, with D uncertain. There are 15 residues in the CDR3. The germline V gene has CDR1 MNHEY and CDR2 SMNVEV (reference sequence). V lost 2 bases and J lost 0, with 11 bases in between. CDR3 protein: CASSLGRLVSYEQYF. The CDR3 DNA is TGTGCCAGCAGTTTAGGTAGGCTTGTCTCCTACGAGCAGTACTTC.

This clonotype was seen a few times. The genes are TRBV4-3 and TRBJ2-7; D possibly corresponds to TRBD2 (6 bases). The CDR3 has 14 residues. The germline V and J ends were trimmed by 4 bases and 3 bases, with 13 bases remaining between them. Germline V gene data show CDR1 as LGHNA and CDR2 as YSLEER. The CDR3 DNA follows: TGCGCCAGCAGCCGGGACTCCACAATCTACGAGCAGTACTTC. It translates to CASSRDSTIYEQYF.

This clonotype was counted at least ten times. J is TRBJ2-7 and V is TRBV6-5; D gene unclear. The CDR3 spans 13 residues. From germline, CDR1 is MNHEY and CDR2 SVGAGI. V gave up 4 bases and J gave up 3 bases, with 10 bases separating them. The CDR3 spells CASSSPDRYEQYF. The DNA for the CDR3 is TGTGCCAGCAGTTCCCCGGATCGCTACGAGCAGTACTTC.

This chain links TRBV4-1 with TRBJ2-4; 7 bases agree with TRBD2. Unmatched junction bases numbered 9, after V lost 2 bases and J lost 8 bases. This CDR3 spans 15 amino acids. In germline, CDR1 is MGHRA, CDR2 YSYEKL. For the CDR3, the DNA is TGCGCCAGCAGCCAACCACGGGAGGTGAGGTACATTCAGTACTTC. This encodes CASSQPREVRYIQYF.

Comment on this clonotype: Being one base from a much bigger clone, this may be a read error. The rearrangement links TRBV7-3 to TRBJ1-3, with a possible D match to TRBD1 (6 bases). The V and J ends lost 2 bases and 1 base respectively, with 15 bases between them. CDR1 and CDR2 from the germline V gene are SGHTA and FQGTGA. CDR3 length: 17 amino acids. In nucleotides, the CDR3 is TGTGCCAGCAGCTTATACGGGACACGGTGGTCTGGAAACACCATATATTTT. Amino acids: CASSLYGTRWSGNTIYF.

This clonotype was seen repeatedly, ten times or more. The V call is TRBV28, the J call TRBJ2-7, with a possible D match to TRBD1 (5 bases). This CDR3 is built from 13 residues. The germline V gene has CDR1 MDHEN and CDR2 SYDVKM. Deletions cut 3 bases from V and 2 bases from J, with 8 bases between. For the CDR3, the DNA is TGTGCCAGCAGTTTGGAGACAGCCTACGAGCAGTACTTC. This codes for CASSLETAYEQYF.

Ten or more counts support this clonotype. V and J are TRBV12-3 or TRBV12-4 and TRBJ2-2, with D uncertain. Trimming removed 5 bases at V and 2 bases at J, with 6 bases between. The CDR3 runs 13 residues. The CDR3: CASSEVNTGELFF. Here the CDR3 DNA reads TGTGCCAGCAGTGAGGTTAACACCGGGGAGCTGTTTTTT.

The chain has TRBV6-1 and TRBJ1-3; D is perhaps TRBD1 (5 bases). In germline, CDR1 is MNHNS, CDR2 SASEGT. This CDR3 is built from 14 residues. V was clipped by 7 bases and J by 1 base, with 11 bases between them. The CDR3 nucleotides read TGTGCCAGCATCTCGGGGGGGTCTGGAAACACCATATATTTT. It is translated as CASISGGSGNTIYF.

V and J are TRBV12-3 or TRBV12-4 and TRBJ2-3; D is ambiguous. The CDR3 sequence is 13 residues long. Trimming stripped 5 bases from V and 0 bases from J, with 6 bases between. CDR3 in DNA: TGTGCCAGCAGTACAATTAGCACAGATACGCAGTATTTT. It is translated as CASSTISTDTQYF.